The present TCR beta chain was sequenced within a study of cytotoxic CD8 clonotypes in ibrutinib-treated CLL. TCRdb keeps only in-frame clones here, not all; method: immunoSEQ multiplex PCR. The profile covers about 56,000 clones, with 56% appearing a single time and roughly 22% taken by the ten largest. V was cut by 5 bases and J by 2 bases, with 12 bases left in between. CDR1 and CDR2 (germline): MNHEY, SVGAGI. CDR3 length equals 14 residues. The source of this sequence is a human donor with chronic lymphocytic leukemia. This sample comprised PBMCs, obtained after 24 months of ibrutinib treatment. This chain links TRBV6-5 with TRBJ2-5, with unresolved D. DNA for the CDR3: TGTGCCAGCAGTCAGGAGTTCCCTCAAGAGACCCAGTACTTC. Amino acids: CASSQEFPQETQYF.